The 16 T cell receptor beta chains given below trace back to one sample, sequenced in a study of cytomegalovirus exposure and HLA in healthy donors. PCR employed 60 Vbeta and 13 Jbeta primers. The method was immunoSEQ multiplex PCR; TCRdb's version includes in-frame clones alone and lacks a portion of them. This sample has hundreds of thousands of clones, with 75% to 80% found just once. Material for sequencing was PBMCs. These receptor sequences come from a male donor in good health and CMV-seronegative.

This clone was detected once. The rearrangement uses TRBV13 and TRBJ2-3; perhaps TRBD2 as D (7 bases). Looked up from germline, CDR1 is PRHDT and CDR2 is FYEKMQ (reference sequence). The V and J ends lost 5 bases and 5 bases respectively, with 17 bases between them. This CDR3 contains 15 residues. CDR3 amino acids: CASSPPGGGGDTQYF. The CDR3, as DNA: TGTGCCAGCAGCCCCCCGGGGGGCGGGGGAGATACGCAGTATTTT.

The CDR3 DNA follows: TGTGCCAGCAGCTTACCCTCCCTCTACGAGCAGTACTTC. This codes for CASSLPSLYEQYF. This chain connects TRBV7-8 to TRBJ2-7; D uncertain. The CDR3 contains 13 residues. Trimming took 2 bases from V and 3 from J, leaving 8 bases between them. Germline V gene sequence: CDR1 SGHVS, CDR2 FQNEAQ.

The chain combines TRBV5-4 with TRBJ2-2; 15 positions match TRBD2. The CDR3 loop spans 16 amino acids. The V and J ends lost 4 bases and 5 bases, in that order; junction bases with no gene match: 3. Germline V gene lookup returns CDR1 SGHNT and CDR2 YYREEE (reference sequence). CDR3 protein: CASSQGTSGRTGELFF. The CDR3 DNA reads TGTGCCAGCAGCCAGGGGACTAGCGGGAGGACCGGGGAGCTGTTTTTT.

In its sample, this clone was seen once. This chain links TRBV4-2 with TRBJ1-5; 10 bases are shared with TRBD1. The CDR3 has 16 amino acids. CDR1 LGHNA and CDR2 YNFKEQ come from the germline V gene. Unmatched junction bases numbered 3, after V lost 3 bases and J lost 1 base. Here the CDR3 reads CASSHLGQGSNQPQHF. As DNA, the CDR3 is TGTGCCAGCAGCCACCTGGGACAGGGGAGCAATCAGCCCCAGCATTTT.

V and J are TRBV15 and TRBJ2-5; the D gene is possibly TRBD1 (5 bases). CDR3 size: 16 residues. Germline V gives CDR1 LNHNV, CDR2 YYDKDF (reference sequence). V lost 6 bases, J lost 1 base, and 18 bases lay in between. The CDR3 spells CATSPEGAAIQETQYF. The CDR3 bases are TGTGCCACCAGTCCTGAAGGGGCGGCGATCCAAGAGACCCAGTACTTC. The full variable domain, its missing parts supplied by reference TRBV15 and TRBJ2-5, is DAMVIQNPRYQVTQFGKPVTLSCSQTLNHNVMYWYQQKSSQAPKLLFHYYDKDFNNEADTPDNFQSRRPNTSFCFLDIRSPGLGDTAMYLCATSPEGAAIQETQYFGPGTRLLVL.

This clone was observed a few times. V usage is TRBV11-3 and J usage is TRBJ2-5; D call uncertain. Deletions cut 5 bases from V and 4 bases from J, with 8 bases between. The CDR3 covers 12 residues. CDR1 is SGHNT, CDR2 YENEEA, per germline. The chain's CDR3 is CASSQDPETQYF. The CDR3, as DNA: TGTGCCAGCAGCCAGGATCCAGAGACCCAGTACTTC.

This chain joins TRBV7-2 and TRBJ1-1, with TRBD1 as a possible D gene (5 bases). Between the trimmed V and J ends, which lost 5 bases and 1 base, there was a span of 11 bases. Germline loops: CDR1 SGHTA, CDR2 FQGNSA. This CDR3 is built from 14 residues. CDR3 sequence reads: CASSATGKNTEAFF. CDR3 DNA: TGTGCCAGCAGCGCCACAGGCAAGAACACTGAAGCTTTCTTT.

In its sample, this clone was seen a few times. This chain joins TRBV15 and TRBJ2-1; perhaps TRBD2 as D (5 bases). This CDR3 has 17 residues. The V and J ends lost 0 bases and 7 bases respectively, with 19 bases between them. From germline, CDR1 is LNHNV and CDR2 YYDKDF (reference sequence). Here the CDR3 reads CATSRDLALLAGNEQFF. For the CDR3, the DNA is TGTGCCACCAGCAGAGATCTTGCTCTGCTAGCCGGGAATGAGCAGTTCTTC.

The chain uses TRBV5-6 and TRBJ2-7; D perhaps matches TRBD1 (5 bases). CDR1 SGHDT and CDR2 YYEEEE come from the germline V gene. The CDR3 totals 13 residues. Trimming cost V 4 bases and J 7 bases, with 15 bases left between them. The CDR3: CASSPTGPGEQYF. As DNA, the CDR3 is TGTGCCAGCAGCCCCACCGGACCAGGGGAGCAGTACTTC. The whole variable domain, remainder taken from reference TRBV5-6 and TRBJ2-7, is DAGVTQSPTHLIKTRGQQVTLRCSPKSGHDTVSWYQQALGQGPQFIFQYYEEEERQRGNFPDRFSGHQFPNYSSELNVNALLLGDSALYLCASSPTGPGEQYFGPGTRLTVT.

Turning to this clone: The same CDR3 also results from other DNA sequences found in this sample. V gene TRBV7-2 combines with J gene TRBJ2-7; D is perhaps TRBD2 (6 bases). Trimming stripped 5 bases from V and 0 bases from J, with 11 bases between. This CDR3 comprises 14 residues. In germline, CDR1 is SGHTA, CDR2 FQGNSA. In DNA form, the CDR3 reads TGTGCCAGCAGCGGGGGAGGTAGCTCCTACGAGCAGTACTTC. Translating it yields CASSGGGSSYEQYF.

The gene calls are TRBV7-2 and TRBJ2-7; 7 bases fit TRBD2. V trimming: 6 bases; J trimming: 5 bases; junction bases outside the gene matches: 13. The CDR3 totals 15 residues. Germline V gives CDR1 SGHTA, CDR2 FQGNSA. CDR3 sequence (DNA): TGTGCCAGCAGGCCCACTTCCGCAGGGAGGGACGAGCAGTACTTC. Residues: CASRPTSAGRDEQYF.

A word on this clone: It is likely a read error, because the conserved phenylalanine at the end of the CDR3 is missing. Because the CDR3's place on the DNA is in doubt, the DNA is left out and the CDR3 is given as listed by TCRdb. The chain carries TRBV29-1 and TRBJ2-7; TRBD2 is taken as the D call from the table, unchecked against the DNA. Germline CDR1 and CDR2: SQVTM and ANQGSEA. The CDR3 region is 11 residues in length, termini included. CDR3 protein: CSVEGTGITAY.

Turning to this clone: Other DNA sequences in this specimen translate into the identical CDR3. This sequence joins TRBV5-1 and TRBJ1-2, with 8 bases that match TRBD1. V was pared by 3 bases and J by 3 bases, with 22 bases of the junction left unmatched. The CDR3 covers 20 residues. CDR1 and CDR2 from the germline V gene are SGHRS and YFSETQ. CDR3 region: CASSSLGLDREGVQDYGYTF. The CDR3 DNA follows: TGCGCCAGCAGCTCTCTAGGGCTGGACAGGGAGGGGGTTCAGGACTATGGCTACACCTTC.

V is TRBV7-8 and J is TRBJ2-7; 7 bases line up with TRBD2. The germline V gene encodes CDR1 SGHVS and CDR2 FQNEAQ. This CDR3 contains 15 residues. Trimming at V came to 1 base and at J to 3 bases, leaving 6 bases not matched to a gene. In DNA form, the CDR3 reads TGTGCCAGCAGCTTAGGGCTAGCGGACAACTACGAGCAGTACTTC. It encodes CASSLGLADNYEQYF.

The rearrangement links TRBV5-6 to TRBJ2-7; TRBD1 is a possible D gene (6 bases). Trimming left V 4 bases short and J 2 bases short, with 16 bases between. This CDR3 contains 15 residues. CDR1 is SGHDT, CDR2 YYEEEE, per germline. CDR3 nucleotide sequence: TGTGCCAGCAGCCCGAACCCAGGGGATACCTACGAGCAGTACTTC. It encodes CASSPNPGDTYEQYF.

In regard to this clone: Other DNA sequences in this specimen translate into the identical CDR3. The chain carries TRBV7-6 and TRBJ2-2; 9 bases are shared with TRBD1. From germline, CDR1 is SGHVS and CDR2 FNYEAQ. This CDR3 contains 17 residues. J lost 0 bases, V lost 1 base, and 3 bases had no gene match. In DNA, the CDR3 is TGTGCCAGCAGCTTAGGGGGACAGGGTACGAACACCGGGGAGCTGTTTTTT. Translated, it gives CASSLGGQGTNTGELFF.